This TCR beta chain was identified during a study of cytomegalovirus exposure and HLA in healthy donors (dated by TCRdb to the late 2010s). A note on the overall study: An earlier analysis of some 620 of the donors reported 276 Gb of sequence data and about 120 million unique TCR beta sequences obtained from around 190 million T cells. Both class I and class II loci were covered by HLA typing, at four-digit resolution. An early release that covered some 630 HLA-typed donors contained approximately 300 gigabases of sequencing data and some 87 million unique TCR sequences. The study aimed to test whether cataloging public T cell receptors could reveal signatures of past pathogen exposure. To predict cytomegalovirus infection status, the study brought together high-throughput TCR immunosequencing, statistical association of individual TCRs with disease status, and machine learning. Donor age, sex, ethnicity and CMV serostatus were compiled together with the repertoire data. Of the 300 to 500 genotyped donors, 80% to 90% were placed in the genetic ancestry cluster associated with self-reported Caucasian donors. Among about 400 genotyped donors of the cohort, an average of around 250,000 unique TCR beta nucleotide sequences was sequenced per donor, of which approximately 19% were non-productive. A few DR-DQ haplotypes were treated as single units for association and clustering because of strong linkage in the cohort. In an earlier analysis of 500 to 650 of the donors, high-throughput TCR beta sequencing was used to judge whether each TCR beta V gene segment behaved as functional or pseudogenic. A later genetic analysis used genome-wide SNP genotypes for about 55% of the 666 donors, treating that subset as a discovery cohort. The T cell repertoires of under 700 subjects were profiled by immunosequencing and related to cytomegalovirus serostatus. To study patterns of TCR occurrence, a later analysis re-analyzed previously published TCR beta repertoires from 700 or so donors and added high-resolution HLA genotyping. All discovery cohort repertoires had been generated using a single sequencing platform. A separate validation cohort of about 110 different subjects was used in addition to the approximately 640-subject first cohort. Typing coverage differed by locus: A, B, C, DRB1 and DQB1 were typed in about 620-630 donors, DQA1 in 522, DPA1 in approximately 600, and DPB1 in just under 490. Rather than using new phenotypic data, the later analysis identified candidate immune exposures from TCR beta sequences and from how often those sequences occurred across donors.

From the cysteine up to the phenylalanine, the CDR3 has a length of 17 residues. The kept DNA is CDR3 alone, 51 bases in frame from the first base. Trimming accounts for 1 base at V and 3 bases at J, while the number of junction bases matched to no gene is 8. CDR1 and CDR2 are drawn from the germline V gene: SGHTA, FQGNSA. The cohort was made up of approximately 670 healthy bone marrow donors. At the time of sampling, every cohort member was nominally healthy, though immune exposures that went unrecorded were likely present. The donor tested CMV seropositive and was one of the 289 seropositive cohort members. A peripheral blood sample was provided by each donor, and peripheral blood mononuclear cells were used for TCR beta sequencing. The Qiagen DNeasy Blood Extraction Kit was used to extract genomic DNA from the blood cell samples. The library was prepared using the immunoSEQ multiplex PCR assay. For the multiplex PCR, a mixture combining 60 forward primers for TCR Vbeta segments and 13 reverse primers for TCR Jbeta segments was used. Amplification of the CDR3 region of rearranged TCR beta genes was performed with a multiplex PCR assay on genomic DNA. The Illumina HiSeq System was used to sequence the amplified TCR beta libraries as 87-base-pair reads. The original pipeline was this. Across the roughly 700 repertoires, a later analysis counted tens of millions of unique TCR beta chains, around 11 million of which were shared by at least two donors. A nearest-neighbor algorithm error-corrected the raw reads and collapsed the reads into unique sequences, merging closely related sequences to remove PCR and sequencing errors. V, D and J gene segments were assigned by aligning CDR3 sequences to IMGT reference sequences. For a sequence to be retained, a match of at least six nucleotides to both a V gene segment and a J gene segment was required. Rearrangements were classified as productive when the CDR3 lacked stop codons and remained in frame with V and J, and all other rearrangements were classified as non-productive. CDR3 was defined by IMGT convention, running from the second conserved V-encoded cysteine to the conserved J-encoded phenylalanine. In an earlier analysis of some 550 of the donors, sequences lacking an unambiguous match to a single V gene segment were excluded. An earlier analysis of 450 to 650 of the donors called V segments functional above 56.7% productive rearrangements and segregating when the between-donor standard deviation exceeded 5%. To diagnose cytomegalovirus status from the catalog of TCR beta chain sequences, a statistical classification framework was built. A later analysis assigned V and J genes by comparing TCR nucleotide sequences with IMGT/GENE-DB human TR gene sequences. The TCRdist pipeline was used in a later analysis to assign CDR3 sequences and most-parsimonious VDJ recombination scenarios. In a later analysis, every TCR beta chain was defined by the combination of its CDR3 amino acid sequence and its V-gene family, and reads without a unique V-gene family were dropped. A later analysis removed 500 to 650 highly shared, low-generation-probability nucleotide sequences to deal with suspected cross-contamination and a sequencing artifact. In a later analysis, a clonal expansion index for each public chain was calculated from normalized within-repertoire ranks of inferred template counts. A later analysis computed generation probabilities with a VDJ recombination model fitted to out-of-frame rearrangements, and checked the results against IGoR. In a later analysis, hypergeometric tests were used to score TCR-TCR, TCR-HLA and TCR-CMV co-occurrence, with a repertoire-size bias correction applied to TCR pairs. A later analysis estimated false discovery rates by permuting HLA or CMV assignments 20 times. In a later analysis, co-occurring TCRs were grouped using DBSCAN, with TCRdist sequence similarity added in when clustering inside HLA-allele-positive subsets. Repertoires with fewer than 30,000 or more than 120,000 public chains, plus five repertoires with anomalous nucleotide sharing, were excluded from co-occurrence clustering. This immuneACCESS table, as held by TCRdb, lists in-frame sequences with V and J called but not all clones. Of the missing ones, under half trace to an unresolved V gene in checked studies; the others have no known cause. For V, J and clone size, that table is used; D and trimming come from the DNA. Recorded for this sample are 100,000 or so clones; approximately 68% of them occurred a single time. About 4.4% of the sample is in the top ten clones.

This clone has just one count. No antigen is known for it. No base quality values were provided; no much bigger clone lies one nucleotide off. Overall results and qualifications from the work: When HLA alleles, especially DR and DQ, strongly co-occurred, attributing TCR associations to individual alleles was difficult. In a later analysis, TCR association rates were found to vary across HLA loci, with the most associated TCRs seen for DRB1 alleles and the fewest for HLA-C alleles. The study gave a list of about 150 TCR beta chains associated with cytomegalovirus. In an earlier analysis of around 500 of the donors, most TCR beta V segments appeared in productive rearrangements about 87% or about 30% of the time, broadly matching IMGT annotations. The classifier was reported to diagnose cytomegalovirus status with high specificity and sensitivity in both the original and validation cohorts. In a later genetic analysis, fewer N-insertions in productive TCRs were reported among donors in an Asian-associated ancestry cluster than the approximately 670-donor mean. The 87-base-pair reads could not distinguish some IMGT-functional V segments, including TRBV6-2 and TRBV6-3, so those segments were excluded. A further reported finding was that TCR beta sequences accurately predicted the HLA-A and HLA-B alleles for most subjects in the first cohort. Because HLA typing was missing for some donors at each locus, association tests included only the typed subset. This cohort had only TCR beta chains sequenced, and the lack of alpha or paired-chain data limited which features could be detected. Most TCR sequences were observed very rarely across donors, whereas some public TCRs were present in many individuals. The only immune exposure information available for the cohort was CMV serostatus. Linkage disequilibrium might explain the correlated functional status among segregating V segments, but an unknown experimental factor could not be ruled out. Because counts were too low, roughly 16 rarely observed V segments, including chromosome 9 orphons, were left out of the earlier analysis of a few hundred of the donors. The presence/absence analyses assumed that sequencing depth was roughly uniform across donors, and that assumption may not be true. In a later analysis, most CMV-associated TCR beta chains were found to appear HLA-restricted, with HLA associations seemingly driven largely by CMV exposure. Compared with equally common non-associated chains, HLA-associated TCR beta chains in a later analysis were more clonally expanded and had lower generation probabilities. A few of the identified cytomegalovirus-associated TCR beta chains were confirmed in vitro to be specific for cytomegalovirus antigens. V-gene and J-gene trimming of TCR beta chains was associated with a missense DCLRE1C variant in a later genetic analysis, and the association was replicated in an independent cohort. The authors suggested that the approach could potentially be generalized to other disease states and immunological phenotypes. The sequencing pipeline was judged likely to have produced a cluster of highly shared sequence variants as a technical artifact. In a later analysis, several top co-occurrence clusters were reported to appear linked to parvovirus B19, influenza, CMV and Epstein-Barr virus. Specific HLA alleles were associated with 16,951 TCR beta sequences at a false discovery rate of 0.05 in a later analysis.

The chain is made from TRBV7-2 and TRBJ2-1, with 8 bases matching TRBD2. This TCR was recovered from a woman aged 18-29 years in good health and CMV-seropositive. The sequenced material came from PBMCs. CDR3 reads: CASSLVGGGRNYNEQFF. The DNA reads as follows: TGTGCCAGCAGCTTAGTCGGCGGGGGGCGGAACTACAATGAGCAGTTCTTC.